This TCR beta chain is from a study of T cells in Graves' hyperthyroidism and ophthalmopathy. This clonotype was recorded many times. The V and J ends lost 1 base and 2 bases respectively, with 9 bases between them. The CDR3 sequence is 15 residues long. CDR1 and CDR2 from the germline V gene are SGHTA and FQGNSA. RNA transcripts yielded amplified TCR beta CDR3 regions. When the TCR CDR3 underwent first-round RT-PCR, the HTBI primer set was used. TCRdb reprocessed the multiplex PCR reads with MiXCR, giving one entry per CDR3 protein. In the table there are 300,000 to 500,000 distinct CDR3 sequences, about 15% of which are singletons.

V and J are TRBV7-2 and TRBJ2-1; no definite D call. The sample comprised blood. The TCR originated in a woman in her twenties or thirties with Graves' hyperthyroidism. The CDR3 DNA sequence: TGTGCCAGCAGCTTAGTTGCCGAGCCCTACAATGAGCAGTTCTTC. Protein sequence: CASSLVAEPYNEQFF.